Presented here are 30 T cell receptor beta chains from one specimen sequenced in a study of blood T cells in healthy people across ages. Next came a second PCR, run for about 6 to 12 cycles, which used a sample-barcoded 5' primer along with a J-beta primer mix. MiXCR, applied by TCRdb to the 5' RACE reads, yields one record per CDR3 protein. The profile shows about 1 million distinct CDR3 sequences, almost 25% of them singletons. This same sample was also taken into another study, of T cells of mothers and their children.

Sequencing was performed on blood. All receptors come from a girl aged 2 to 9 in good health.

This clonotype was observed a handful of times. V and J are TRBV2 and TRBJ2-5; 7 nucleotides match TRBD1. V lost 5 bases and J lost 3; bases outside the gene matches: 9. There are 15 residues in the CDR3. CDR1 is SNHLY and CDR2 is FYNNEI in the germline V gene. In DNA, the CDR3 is TGTGCCAGCAGTTCCAATTTACAGGGGAAAGAGACCCAGTACTTC. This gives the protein CASSSNLQGKETQYF.

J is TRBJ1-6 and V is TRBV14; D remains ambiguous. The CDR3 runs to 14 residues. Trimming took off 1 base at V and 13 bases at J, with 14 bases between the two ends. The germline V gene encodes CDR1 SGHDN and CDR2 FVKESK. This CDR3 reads CASSQVQVTGPLHF. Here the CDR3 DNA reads TGTGCCAGCAGCCAAGTACAAGTGACGGGCCCCCTCCACTTT.

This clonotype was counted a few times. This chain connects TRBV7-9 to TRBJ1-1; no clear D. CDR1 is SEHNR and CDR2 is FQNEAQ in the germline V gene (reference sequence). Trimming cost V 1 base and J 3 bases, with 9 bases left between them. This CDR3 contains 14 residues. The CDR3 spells CASSLDAGDTEAFF. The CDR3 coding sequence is TGTGCCAGCAGCTTAGATGCGGGAGACACTGAAGCTTTCTTT.

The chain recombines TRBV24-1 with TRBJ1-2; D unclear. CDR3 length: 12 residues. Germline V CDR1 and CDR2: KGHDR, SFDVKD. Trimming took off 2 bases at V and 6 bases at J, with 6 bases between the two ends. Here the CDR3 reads CATSDSMDGYTF. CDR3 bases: TGTGCCACCAGTGATTCCATGGATGGCTACACCTTC.

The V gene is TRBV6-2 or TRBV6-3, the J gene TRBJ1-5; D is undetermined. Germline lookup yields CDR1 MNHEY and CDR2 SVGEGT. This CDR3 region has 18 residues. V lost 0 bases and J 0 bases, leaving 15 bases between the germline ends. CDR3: CASSYSMFRADSNQPQHF. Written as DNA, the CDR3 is TGTGCCAGCAGTTACTCGATGTTTCGGGCAGATAGCAATCAGCCCCAGCATTTT.

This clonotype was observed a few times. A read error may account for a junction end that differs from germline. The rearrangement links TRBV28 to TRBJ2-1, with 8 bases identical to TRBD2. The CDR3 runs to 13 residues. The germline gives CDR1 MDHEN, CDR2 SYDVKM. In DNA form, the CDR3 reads TGTGCCAGCAGTAAACTAGCGGAAGAGACCCGGTACTTC. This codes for CASSKLAEETRYF.

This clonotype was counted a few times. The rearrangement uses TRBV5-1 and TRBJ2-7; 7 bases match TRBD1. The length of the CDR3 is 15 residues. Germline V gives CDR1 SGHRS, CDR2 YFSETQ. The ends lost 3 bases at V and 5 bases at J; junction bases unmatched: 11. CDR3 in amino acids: CASSSETGVFDEQYF. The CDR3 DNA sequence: TGCGCCAGCAGCTCGGAAACAGGGGTGTTCGACGAGCAGTACTTC.

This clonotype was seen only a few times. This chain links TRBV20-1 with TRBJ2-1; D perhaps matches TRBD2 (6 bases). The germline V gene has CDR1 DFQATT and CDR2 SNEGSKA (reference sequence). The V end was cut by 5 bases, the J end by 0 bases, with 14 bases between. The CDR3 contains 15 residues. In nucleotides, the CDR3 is TGCAGTGCTGTGACTAGTCAGAGCTCCTACAATGAGCAGTTCTTC. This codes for CSAVTSQSSYNEQFF.

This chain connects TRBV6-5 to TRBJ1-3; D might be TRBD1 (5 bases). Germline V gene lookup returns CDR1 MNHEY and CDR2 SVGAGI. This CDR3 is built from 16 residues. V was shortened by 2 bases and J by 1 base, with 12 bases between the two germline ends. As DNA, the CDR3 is TGTGCCAGCAGTTACCGGGGCGGACAATCTGGAAACACCATATATTTT. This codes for CASSYRGGQSGNTIYF.

This chain's CDR3 is CASSYLRGCFPQCSEKLFF. Here the CDR3 DNA reads TGTGCCAGCAGTTACTTGCGGGGGTGCTTCCCCCAGTGTTCTGAAAAACTGTTTTTT. The chain joins TRBV6-5 to TRBJ1-4; D possibly corresponds to TRBD1 (5 bases). The CDR3 is 19 amino acids. Between the trimmed V and J ends, which lost 1 base and 7 bases, there was a span of 25 bases. Germline assignment: CDR1 MNHEY and CDR2 SVGAGI.

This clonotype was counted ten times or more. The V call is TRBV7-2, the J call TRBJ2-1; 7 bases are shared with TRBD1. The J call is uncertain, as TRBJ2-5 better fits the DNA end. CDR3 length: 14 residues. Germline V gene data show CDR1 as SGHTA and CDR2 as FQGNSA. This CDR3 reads CASSLVGTEETQYF. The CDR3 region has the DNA TGTGCCAGCAGCTTAGTAGGGACAGAAGAGACCCAGTACTTC.

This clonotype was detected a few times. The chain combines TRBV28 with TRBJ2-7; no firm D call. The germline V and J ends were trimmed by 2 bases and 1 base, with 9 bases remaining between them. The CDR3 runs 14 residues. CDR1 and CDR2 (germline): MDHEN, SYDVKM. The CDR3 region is CASSLILHSYEQYF. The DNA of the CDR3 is TGTGCCAGCAGTTTAATACTCCATTCCTACGAGCAGTACTTC.

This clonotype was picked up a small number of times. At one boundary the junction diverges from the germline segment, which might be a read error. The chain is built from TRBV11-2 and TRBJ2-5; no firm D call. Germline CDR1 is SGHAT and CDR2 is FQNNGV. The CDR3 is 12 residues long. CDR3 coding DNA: TGTGCCAGCAGCTTAGTAAGCCATGAGCAGCTCTTC. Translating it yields CASSLVSHEQLF.

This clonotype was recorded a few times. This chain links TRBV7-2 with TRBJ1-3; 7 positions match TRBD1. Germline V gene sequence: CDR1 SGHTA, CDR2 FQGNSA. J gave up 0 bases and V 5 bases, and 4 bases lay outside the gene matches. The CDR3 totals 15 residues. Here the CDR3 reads CASSPQGVSGNTIYF. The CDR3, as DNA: TGTGCCAGCAGCCCCCAGGGGGTCTCTGGAAACACCATATATTTT.

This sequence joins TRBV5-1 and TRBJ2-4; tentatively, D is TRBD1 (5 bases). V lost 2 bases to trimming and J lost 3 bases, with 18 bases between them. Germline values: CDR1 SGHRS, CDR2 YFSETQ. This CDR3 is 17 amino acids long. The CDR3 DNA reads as TGCGCCAGCAGCTTCGTGACTCCCAGGGTGGACAAAAACATTCAGTACTTC. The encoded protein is CASSFVTPRVDKNIQYF.

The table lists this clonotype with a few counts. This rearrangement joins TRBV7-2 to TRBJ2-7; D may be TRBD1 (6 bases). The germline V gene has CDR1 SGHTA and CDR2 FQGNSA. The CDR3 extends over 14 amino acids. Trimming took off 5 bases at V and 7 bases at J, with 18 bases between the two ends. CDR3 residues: CASSRWDTSGEQYF. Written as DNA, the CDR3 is TGTGCCAGCAGCCGATGGGACACCTCGGGTGAGCAGTACTTC.

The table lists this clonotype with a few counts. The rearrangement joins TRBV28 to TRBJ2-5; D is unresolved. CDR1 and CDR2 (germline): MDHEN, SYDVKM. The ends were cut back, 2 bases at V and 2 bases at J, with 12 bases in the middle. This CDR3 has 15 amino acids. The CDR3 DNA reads TGTGCCAGCAGTTTAGGGGATAAGGAACAAGAGACCCAGTACTTC. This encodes CASSLGDKEQETQYF.

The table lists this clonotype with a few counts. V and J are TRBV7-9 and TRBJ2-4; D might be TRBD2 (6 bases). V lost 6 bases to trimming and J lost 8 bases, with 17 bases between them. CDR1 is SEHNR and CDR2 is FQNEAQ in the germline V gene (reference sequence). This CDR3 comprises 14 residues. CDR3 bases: TGTGCCAGCAGTTTGGAGGGGCCTCAAGACATTCAGTACTTC. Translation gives CASSLEGPQDIQYF.

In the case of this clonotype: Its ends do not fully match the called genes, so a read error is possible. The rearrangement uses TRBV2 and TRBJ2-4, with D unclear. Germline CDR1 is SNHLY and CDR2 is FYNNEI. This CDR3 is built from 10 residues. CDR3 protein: CARHVWGTPF. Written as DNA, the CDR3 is TGTGCCAGACATGTTTGGGGAACACCATTC.

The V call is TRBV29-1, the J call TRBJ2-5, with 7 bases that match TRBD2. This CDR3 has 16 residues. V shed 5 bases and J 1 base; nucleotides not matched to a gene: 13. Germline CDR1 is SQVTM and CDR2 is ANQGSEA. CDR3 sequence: CSVNGGSGGPQETQYF. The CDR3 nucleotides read TGCAGCGTTAACGGGGGGTCGGGGGGACCCCAAGAGACCCAGTACTTC. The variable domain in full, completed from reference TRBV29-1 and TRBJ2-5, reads SAVISQKPSRDICQRGTSLTIQCQVDSQVTMMFWYRQQPGQSLTLIATANQGSEATYESGFVIDKFPISRPNLTFSTLTVSNMSPEDSSIYLCSVNGGSGGPQETQYFGPGTRLLVL.

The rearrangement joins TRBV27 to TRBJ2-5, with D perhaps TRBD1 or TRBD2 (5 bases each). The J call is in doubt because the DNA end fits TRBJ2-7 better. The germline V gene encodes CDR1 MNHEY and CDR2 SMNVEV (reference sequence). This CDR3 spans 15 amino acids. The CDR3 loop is CASSLTGPGVYEQYF. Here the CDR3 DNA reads TGTGCCAGCAGTTTAACGGGGCCAGGCGTCTACGAGCAGTACTTC.

CDR3 loop: CSTTDSGPTQHF. The CDR3 DNA follows: TGCAGTACTACCGACTCAGGGCCTACCCAGCATTTT. V and J are TRBV20-1 and TRBJ1-5, with TRBD1 as a possible D gene (5 bases). V gave up 8 bases and J gave up 11 bases, with 19 bases separating them. This CDR3 contains 12 residues. Per germline, CDR1 DFQATT and CDR2 SNEGSKA (reference sequence).

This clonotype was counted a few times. CDR3 region: CASSLVDRDTEAFF. For the CDR3, the DNA is TGTGCCAGCAGCTTAGTCGACAGGGACACTGAAGCTTTCTTT. This chain uses TRBV11-3 with TRBJ1-1; 7 bases are shared with TRBD1. The CDR3 is 14 amino acids. Per the germline V gene, CDR1 is SGHNT and CDR2 is YENEEA. The junction had 2 bases not matched to a gene; V was cut back by 1 base and J by 3 bases.

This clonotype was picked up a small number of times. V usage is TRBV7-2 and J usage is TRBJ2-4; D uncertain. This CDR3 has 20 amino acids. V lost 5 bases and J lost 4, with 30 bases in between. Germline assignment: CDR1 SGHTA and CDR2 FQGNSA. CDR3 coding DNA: TGTGCCAGCAGCCTAAAGACTGCTGAGTGGATGCTCGGGCCTAAAAACATTCAGTACTTC. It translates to CASSLKTAEWMLGPKNIQYF.

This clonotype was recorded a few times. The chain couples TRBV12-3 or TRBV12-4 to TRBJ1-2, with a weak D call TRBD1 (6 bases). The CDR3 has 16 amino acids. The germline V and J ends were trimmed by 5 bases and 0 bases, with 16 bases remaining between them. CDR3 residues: CASSPRQALANYGYTF. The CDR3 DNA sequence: TGTGCCAGCAGTCCCCGACAGGCCCTAGCTAACTATGGCTACACCTTC.

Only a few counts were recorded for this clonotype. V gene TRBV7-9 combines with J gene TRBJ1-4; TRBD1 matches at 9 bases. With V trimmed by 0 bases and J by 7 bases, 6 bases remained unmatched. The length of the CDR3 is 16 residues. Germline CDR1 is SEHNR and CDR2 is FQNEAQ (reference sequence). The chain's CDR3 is CASSLAWTGDREKLFF. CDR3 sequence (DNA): TGTGCCAGCAGCTTAGCGTGGACAGGGGACCGTGAAAAACTGTTTTTT. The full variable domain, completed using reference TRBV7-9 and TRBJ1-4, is DTGVSQNPRHKITKRGQNVTFRCDPISEHNRLYWYRQTLGQGPEFLTYFQNEAQLEKSRLLSDRFSAERPKGSFSTLEIQRTEQGDSAMYLCASSLAWTGDREKLFFGSGTQLSVL.

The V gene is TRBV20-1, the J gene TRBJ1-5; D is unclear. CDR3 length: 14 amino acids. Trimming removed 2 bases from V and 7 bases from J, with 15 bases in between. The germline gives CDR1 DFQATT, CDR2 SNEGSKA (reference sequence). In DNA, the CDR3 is TGCAGTGCTAGACCCACTGGACGGGAGCAGCCCCAGCATTTT. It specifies CSARPTGREQPQHF.

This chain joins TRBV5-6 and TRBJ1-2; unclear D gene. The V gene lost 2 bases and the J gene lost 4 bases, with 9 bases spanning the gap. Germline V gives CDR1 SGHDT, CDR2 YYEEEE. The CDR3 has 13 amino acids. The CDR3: CASSFKNIYGYTF. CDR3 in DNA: TGTGCCAGCAGCTTTAAAAACATCTATGGCTACACCTTC.

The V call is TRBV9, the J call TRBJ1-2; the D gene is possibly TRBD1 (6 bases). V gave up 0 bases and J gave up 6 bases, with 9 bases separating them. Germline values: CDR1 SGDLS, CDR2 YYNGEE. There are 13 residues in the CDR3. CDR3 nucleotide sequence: TGTGCCAGCAGCGTAGGGGGGCCCGATGGCTACACCTTC. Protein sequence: CASSVGGPDGYTF.

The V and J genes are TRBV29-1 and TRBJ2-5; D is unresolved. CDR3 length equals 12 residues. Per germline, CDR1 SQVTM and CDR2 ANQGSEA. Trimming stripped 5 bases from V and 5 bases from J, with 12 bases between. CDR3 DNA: TGCAGCGTTAGAGACGGTGGGGAGACCCAGTACTTC. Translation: CSVRDGGETQYF.